This passage covers 20 T cell receptor beta chains from one sample sequenced in a study of blood T cells in healthy people across ages. The authors ran a second PCR of roughly 6 to 12 cycles using a sample-barcoded 5' primer and a J-beta primer mix. MiXCR, applied by TCRdb to the 5' RACE reads, yields one record per CDR3 protein. This table holds about 1.6 million distinct CDR3 sequences, 34% found once. Source material: blood. Receptors originate from a woman aged 30 to 39 in good health.

The J gene is TRBJ2-1, the V gene TRBV7-9; 9 nucleotides align to TRBD2. Per the germline V gene, CDR1 is SEHNR and CDR2 is FQNEAQ (reference sequence). The CDR3 runs 16 residues. The V gene end was trimmed by 5 bases and the J gene end by 8 bases; junction bases not matched to a gene: 13. The chain's CDR3 is CASSPTAGLAADEQFF. CDR3 nucleotide sequence: TGTGCCAGCAGCCCCACGGCGGGACTAGCCGCGGATGAGCAGTTCTTC.

This clonotype was found a few times. The V and J genes are TRBV7-9 and TRBJ2-7; D is possibly TRBD1 (6 bases). V shed 4 bases and J shed 9 bases, with 19 bases lying between them. Germline V gene sequence: CDR1 SEHNR, CDR2 FQNEAQ (reference sequence). This CDR3 is 14 amino acids long. The CDR3 nucleotides are TGTGCCAGCAGCTCTAATACCGGGACAACCGTGCAGTACTTC. Its translation is CASSSNTGTTVQYF.

The chain recombines TRBV27 with TRBJ1-6; D unclear. The CDR3 spans 15 residues. Germline CDR1 and CDR2: MNHEY and SMNVEV (reference sequence). V lost 2 bases to trimming and J lost 10 bases, with 15 bases between them. Written as DNA, the CDR3 is TGTGCCAGCAGTTTAGCCCGGACGACCAACTCACCCCTCCACTTT. This gives the protein CASSLARTTNSPLHF.

This clonotype showed up many times. The V call is TRBV29-1, the J call TRBJ2-1; 9 nucleotides align to TRBD2. V shed 0 bases and J 0 bases; nucleotides not matched to a gene: 9. Germline loops: CDR1 SQVTM, CDR2 ANQGSEA. The CDR3 is 18 amino acids. The CDR3 here is CSVEEWGSGSRSYNEQFF. CDR3 nucleotides: TGCAGCGTTGAAGAGTGGGGTAGCGGGAGCCGCTCCTACAATGAGCAGTTCTTC.

This clonotype was counted many times. The rearrangement joins TRBV20-1 to TRBJ2-1; 11 bases are shared with TRBD2. CDR3 length: 16 amino acids. CDR1 is DFQATT and CDR2 is SNEGSKA in the germline V gene (reference sequence). V gave up 5 bases and J gave up 1 base; unmatched junction bases: 7. CDR3 nucleotide sequence: TGCAGTGCTCCTCGACTAGCGGGGAATTCCTACAATGAGCAGTTCTTC. This codes for CSAPRLAGNSYNEQFF.

A single count supports this clonotype. A much larger clonotype is one base distant, so this may be a read error. The chain links TRBV29-1 to TRBJ2-5; the D call may be TRBD1 or TRBD2 (7 bases each). V lost 5 bases to trimming and J lost 5 bases, with 18 bases between them. This CDR3 region has 14 residues. Germline assignment: CDR1 SQVTM and CDR2 ANQGSEA. CDR3: CSVKARQGGETQYF. DNA for the CDR3: TGCAGCGTTAAAGCCCGACAGGGAGGGGAGACCCAGTACTTC.

This clonotype has a count of ten or more. V and J are TRBV12-3 or TRBV12-4 and TRBJ2-3; TRBD2 is a possible D gene (5 bases). The CDR3 has 17 residues. Trimming pared 6 bases from V and 4 bases from J, leaving 23 bases between. CDR3 protein: CASSHGRLLVGADTQYF. As DNA, the CDR3 is TGTGCCAGCAGCCACGGCCGGCTGTTGGTGGGAGCAGATACGCAGTATTTT.

This clonotype has at least ten counts. The chain is built from TRBV20-1 and TRBJ2-5, with TRBD2 matching over 10 bases. V was clipped by 6 bases and J by 1 base; unmatched bases: 11. CDR1 DFQATT and CDR2 SNEGSKA come from the germline V gene (reference sequence). The CDR3 runs 16 residues. The CDR3 reads CSAHFGLAEPQETQYF. DNA for the CDR3: TGCAGTGCCCACTTCGGACTAGCGGAACCCCAAGAGACCCAGTACTTC.

J is TRBJ2-1 and V is TRBV15; no clear D gene. Trimming removed 2 bases from V and 9 bases from J, with 11 bases in between. The germline V gene encodes CDR1 LNHNV and CDR2 YYDKDF (reference sequence). This CDR3 spans 13 amino acids. The CDR3 sequence: CATSRRDWVEQFF. CDR3 in DNA: TGTGCCACCAGCAGACGCGACTGGGTTGAGCAGTTCTTC.

The chain employs TRBV4-1 and TRBJ2-1, with TRBD2 matching 8 bases. There are 14 residues in the CDR3. CDR1 is MGHRA, CDR2 YSYEKL, per germline. V shed 6 bases, J shed 5 bases, and the junction held 6 bases outside the gene matches. Here the CDR3 DNA reads TGCGCCAGCAGACCGGGACTAGTAAACAATGAGCAGTTCTTC. It is translated as CASRPGLVNNEQFF.

This chain links TRBV20-1 with TRBJ2-3; possible D gene TRBD2, 6 bases. Per the germline V gene, CDR1 is DFQATT and CDR2 is SNEGSKA (reference sequence). The length of the CDR3 is 13 residues. Deletions cut 6 bases from V and 2 bases from J, with 12 bases between. CDR3 DNA sequence: TGCAGTGCCGGGGGACTGTTCACAGATACGCAGTATTTT. Translation: CSAGGLFTDTQYF.

V gene TRBV25-1 combines with J gene TRBJ1-3; D unclear. The CDR3 runs 15 residues. V was cut by 2 bases and J by 0 bases, with 8 bases left in between. Germline loops: CDR1 MGHDK, CDR2 SYGVNS. CDR3 sequence (DNA): TGTGCCAGCAGTGAAGAGAGGTTCTCTGGAAACACCATATATTTT. Encoded protein: CASSEERFSGNTIYF.

This clonotype was recorded once. The chain joins TRBV6-6 to TRBJ1-2; 9 positions match TRBD1. Per the germline V gene, CDR1 is MNHNY and CDR2 is SVGAGI (reference sequence). V was pared by 11 bases and J by 3 bases, with 7 bases of the junction left unmatched. The CDR3 runs 13 residues. CDR3 in DNA: TGTGCCGTAAAGGGACAGGGTTACTATGGCTACACCTTC. Translating it yields CAVKGQGYYGYTF.

This chain joins TRBV5-1 and TRBJ2-7; 7 nucleotides line up with TRBD1. The germline V gene has CDR1 SGHRS and CDR2 YFSETQ. The CDR3 has 14 residues. Losses at the gene ends were 6 bases for V and 4 bases for J; bases not matched to a gene: 10. The CDR3 here is CASTRGQEGYEQYF. The DNA for the CDR3 is TGCGCCAGCACTCGAGGACAGGAAGGTTACGAGCAGTACTTC.

This clonotype has only a few counts. The CDR3 sequence: CASSYLPADLVEAFF. CDR3 DNA: TGTGCCAGCTCTTACCTCCCCGCGGACTTGGTTGAAGCTTTCTTT. The rearrangement joins TRBV18 to TRBJ1-1, with D unclear. The CDR3 is 15 residues long. Germline V lookup: CDR1 KGHSH, CDR2 LQKENI. V lost 6 bases and J 7 bases, leaving 21 bases between the germline ends.

The chain joins TRBV11-2 to TRBJ2-5; D unresolved. The V gene's germline CDR1 is SGHAT and CDR2 FQNNGV. Between the trimmed V and J ends, which lost 7 bases and 5 bases, there was a span of 14 bases. This CDR3 region has 13 residues. CDR3 nucleotide sequence: TGTGCCAGCACCTTCGGGCCCGGGGAGACCCAGTACTTC. This gives the protein CASTFGPGETQYF.

In its sample, this clonotype was seen many times. The CDR3 sequence is CSSAPLSGTSYNEQFF. Here the CDR3 DNA reads TGCAGTTCCGCTCCTCTTAGCGGGACCTCCTACAATGAGCAGTTCTTC. This chain connects TRBV20-1 to TRBJ2-1; 8 bases align to TRBD2. J gave up 0 bases and V 8 bases, and 12 bases lay outside the gene matches. Germline assignment: CDR1 DFQATT and CDR2 SNEGSKA (reference sequence). The CDR3 length is 16 residues.

CDR3 residues: CASSVARAHEQYF. For the CDR3, the DNA is TGTGCCAGCAGTGTCGCCAGGGCCCACGAGCAGTACTTC. The chain recombines TRBV2 with TRBJ2-5; TRBD1 is a possible D gene (5 bases). Judging by the DNA end, TRBJ2-7 fits better; the J call may be wrong. This CDR3 spans 13 amino acids. Germline CDR1 reads SNHLY; CDR2 reads FYNNEI.

This sequence joins TRBV2 and TRBJ2-1; 13 positions match TRBD2. Trimming cost V 2 bases and J 1 base; bases outside gene matches: 5. The CDR3 has 18 amino acids. CDR1 and CDR2 (germline): SNHLY, FYNNEI. CDR3 nucleotide sequence: TGTGCCAGCAGTGAACTACTAGCGGGAGGGGCTTCCTACAATGAGCAGTTCTTC. This sequence encodes CASSELLAGGASYNEQFF.

The chain joins TRBV18 to TRBJ2-1; 9 positions match TRBD1. The germline V gene encodes CDR1 KGHSH and CDR2 LQKENI. V was pared by 6 bases and J by 5 bases, with 11 bases of the junction left unmatched. This CDR3 spans 16 amino acids. The CDR3 DNA sequence: TGTGCCAGCTCCCTCTTGGGGGACAGGGCCCACAATGAGCAGTTCTTC. Amino acid sequence: CASSLLGDRAHNEQFF.